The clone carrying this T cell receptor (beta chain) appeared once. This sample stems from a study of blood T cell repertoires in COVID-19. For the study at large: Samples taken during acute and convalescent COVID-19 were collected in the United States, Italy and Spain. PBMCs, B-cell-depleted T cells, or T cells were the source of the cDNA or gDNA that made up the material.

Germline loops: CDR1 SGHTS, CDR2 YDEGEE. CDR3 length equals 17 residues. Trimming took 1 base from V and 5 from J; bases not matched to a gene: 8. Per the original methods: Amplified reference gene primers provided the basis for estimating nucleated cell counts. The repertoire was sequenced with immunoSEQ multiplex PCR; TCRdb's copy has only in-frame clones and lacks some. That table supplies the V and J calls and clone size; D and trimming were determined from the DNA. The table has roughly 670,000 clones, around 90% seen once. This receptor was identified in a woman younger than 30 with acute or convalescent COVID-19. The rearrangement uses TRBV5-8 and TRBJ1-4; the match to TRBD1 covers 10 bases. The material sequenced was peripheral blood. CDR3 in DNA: TGTGCCAGCAGCTTGTGGACAGGGGGACGGGGGAATGAAAAACTGTTTTTT. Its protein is CASSLWTGGRGNEKLFF. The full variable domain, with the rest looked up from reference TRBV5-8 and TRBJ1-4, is EAGVTQSPTHLIKTRGQQATLRCSPISGHTSVYWYQQALGLGLQFLLWYDEGEERNRGNFPPRFSGRQFPNYSSELNVNALELEDSALYLCASSLWTGGRGNEKLFFGSGTQLSVL.